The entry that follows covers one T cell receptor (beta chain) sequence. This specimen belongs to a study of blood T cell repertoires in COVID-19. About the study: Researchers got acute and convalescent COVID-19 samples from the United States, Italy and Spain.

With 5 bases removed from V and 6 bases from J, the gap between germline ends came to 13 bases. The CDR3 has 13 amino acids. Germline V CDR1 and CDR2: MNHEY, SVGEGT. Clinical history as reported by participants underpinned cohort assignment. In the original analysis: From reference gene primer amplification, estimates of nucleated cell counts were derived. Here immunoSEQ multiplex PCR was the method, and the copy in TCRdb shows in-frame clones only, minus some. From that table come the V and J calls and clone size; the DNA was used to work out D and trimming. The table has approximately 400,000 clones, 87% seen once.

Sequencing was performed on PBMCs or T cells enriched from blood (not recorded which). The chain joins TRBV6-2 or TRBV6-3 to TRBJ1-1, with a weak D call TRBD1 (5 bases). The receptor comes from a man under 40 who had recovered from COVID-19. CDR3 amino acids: CASSPGGKPEAFF. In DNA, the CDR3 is TGTGCCAGCAGTCCCGGGGGGAAACCTGAAGCTTTCTTT.